This TCR beta chain came from a study of blood T cell repertoires in COVID-19. Study-level information: Spain, Italy and the United States supplied samples that represented acute and convalescent COVID-19. The cDNA or gDNA used as material had been derived from T cells, B-cell-depleted T cells, or PBMCs.

In the authors' methods: It was from reference gene primer amplification that nucleated cell counts were estimated. Data came from immunoSEQ multiplex PCR; TCRdb stores just in-frame clones and leaves some out. V, J and clone size reflect that table, while D and trimming were determined from the DNA. The sample carries 200,000 to 250,000 clones, 86% recorded once. Trimming took 0 bases from V and 3 from J, leaving 13 bases between them. The CDR3 has 16 amino acids. Germline V lookup: CDR1 LGHDT, CDR2 YNNKEL (reference sequence). The clonotype comes from a man older than 75 with acute or convalescent COVID-19. V gene TRBV3-1 (or the pseudogene TRBV3-2) combines with J gene TRBJ2-3; no clear D gene. Material: peripheral blood. For the CDR3, the DNA is TGTGCCAGCAGCCAAGATCTGGCGGCTTGGACAGATACGCAGTATTTT. It yields the protein CASSQDLAAWTDTQYF.